This TCR beta chain is drawn from a study of TIL therapy for anti-PD-1-resistant metastatic lung cancer. Overall study: Median tumor PD-L1 proportion score was 6%. Half of patients were current or former smokers. Median tumor mutation burden was 1.5 mutations per megabase.

Sequencing used immunoSEQ v3. Using immunoSEQ multiplex PCR, the repertoire was profiled, and TCRdb retains in-frame clones only, with some absent. The sample has 36,000 or so clones, about 73% seen once. The time point denotes: pre-treatment sample, taken before nivolumab and TIL therapy. Note on this clone: Its matching antigen is unknown.

General study points: The baseline peripheral repertoire was partially replaced by infused TIL clonotypes that later decayed.

The CDR3 is 12 amino acids. Trimming stripped 3 bases from V and 5 bases from J, with 5 bases between. CDR1 is SGHTA and CDR2 is FQGTGA in the germline V gene. This receptor was obtained from a person aged 25-85 years with non-small cell lung cancer. The chain links TRBV7-3 to TRBJ2-1, with D uncertain. The sample in question was blood, obtained at baseline. The CDR3 DNA sequence: TGTGCCAGCAGCTTGACCGACAATGAGCAGTTCTTC. Protein: CASSLTDNEQFF.